Shown below are 7 T cell receptor beta chains from a single sample sequenced in a study of blood T cell repertoires in COVID-19. Profiled with immunoSEQ multiplex PCR; TCRdb holds only in-frame clones, not every one. The sample holds fewer than 110,000 clones, approximately 84% seen once. The specimen sequenced was peripheral blood. Receptor source: a human donor in a cohort sampled during active COVID-19.

The chain employs TRBV2 and TRBJ1-2; tentatively, D is TRBD1 (5 bases). Germline V CDR1 and CDR2: SNHLY, FYNNEI. V lost 3 bases to trimming and J lost 4 bases, with 9 bases between them. There are 13 residues in the CDR3. The CDR3 protein is CASSEGQRYGYTF. CDR3 in DNA: TGTGCCAGCAGTGAGGGGCAGCGCTATGGCTACACCTTC. Variable domain in full (rest from reference TRBV2 and TRBJ1-2): EPEVTQTPSHQVTQMGQEVILRCVPISNHLYFYWYRQILGQKVEFLVSFYNNEISEKSEIFDDQFSVERPDGSNFTLKIRSTKLEDSAMYFCASSEGQRYGYTFGSGTRLTVV.

A word on this clone: One end of the junction varies from germline; a read error may be responsible. The chain couples TRBV7-9 to TRBJ2-5; TRBD2 agrees at 12 bases. This CDR3 contains 15 residues. CDR1 and CDR2 from the germline V gene are SEHNR and FQNEAQ (reference sequence). In DNA, the CDR3 is TGTGCCAGCAGCCTAGCGGGGGGGCCAGGAGAGACCCAGTACTTC. Translation: CASSLAGGPGETQYF.

V usage is TRBV2 and J usage is TRBJ2-6; possible D gene TRBD1, 6 bases. The CDR3 consists of 15 residues. The germline CDR1 and CDR2 sequences are SNHLY and FYNNEI. V lost 6 bases to trimming and J lost 7 bases, with 16 bases between them. CDR3 nucleotides: TGTGCCAGCAGCCCCGGGCGAGGGGGAGCCAACGTCCTGACTTTC. Translating gives CASSPGRGGANVLTF.

The chain couples TRBV27 to TRBJ1-5, with 7 bases matching TRBD1. V trimming: 6 bases; J trimming: 0 bases; junction bases outside the gene matches: 5. Germline-derived CDR1 and CDR2 are MNHEY and SMNVEV (reference sequence). The CDR3 runs 15 residues. Written as DNA, the CDR3 is TGTGCCAGCAGGCTAGGGACAGCTAGCAATCAGCCCCAGCATTTT. It codes for CASRLGTASNQPQHF.

This clone was picked up one time. This chain uses TRBV5-1 with TRBJ1-2; 12 bases are shared with TRBD1. Losses at the gene ends were 0 bases for V and 7 bases for J; bases not matched to a gene: 7. CDR1 and CDR2 (germline): SGHRS, YFSETQ. This CDR3 is built from 16 residues. The CDR3 DNA sequence: TGCGCCAGCAGCTTGGCCCCGGGACAGGGGGCCGGTGGCTACACCTTC. Translating gives CASSLAPGQGAGGYTF.

V is TRBV10-1 and J is TRBJ2-1; 8 positions agree with TRBD2. V dropped 5 bases and J dropped 4; count of bases not matched to a gene: 10. Germline loops: CDR1 WNHNN, CDR2 SYGVQD (reference sequence). CDR3 length: 16 residues. The CDR3 here is CASSPFPGGEYNEQFF. The CDR3 DNA reads as TGCGCCAGCAGTCCCTTCCCGGGGGGGGAATACAATGAGCAGTTCTTC.

The sample holds a few counts of this clone. The chain is built from TRBV11-2 and TRBJ2-1; 10 bases match TRBD1. Trimming cost V 6 bases and J 8 bases; bases outside gene matches: 10. The CDR3 consists of 15 residues. CDR1 and CDR2 from the germline V gene are SGHAT and FQNNGV. DNA of the CDR3: TGTGCCAGCAGTCCCGACAGGGGGCGCGGATATGAGCAGTTCTTC. Translation gives CASSPDRGRGYEQFF.